In its sample, the clone carrying this T cell receptor beta chain was seen a few times. These data come from a study of T cell responses to AZD1222 COVID-19 vaccine. V dropped 4 bases and J dropped 3; count of bases not matched to a gene: 11. Germline CDR1 is MDHEN and CDR2 is SYDVKM. The CDR3 runs 16 residues. Assay: immunoSEQ multiplex PCR; the TCRdb copy retains only in-frame clones and omits some. The table records approximately 100,000 clones, nearly 90% of them present only once. The gene calls are TRBV28 and TRBJ1-1; the match to TRBD1 covers 7 bases. The specimen comprised peripheral blood, sampled 28 days after the second AZD1222 dose. This TCR was sampled from an adult who received the AZD1222 COVID-19 vaccine. CDR3 DNA sequence: TGTGCCAGCAGTTATAATAGGGGGCGCTTGGACACTGAAGCTTTCTTT. Its translation: CASSYNRGRLDTEAFF.